This T cell receptor beta chain was identified during a study of T cells in Graves' hyperthyroidism and ophthalmopathy (dated by TCRdb to about 2019). About the study as a whole: A discovery cohort of roughly 96 patients, approximately 45 with Graves' ophthalmopathy and approximately 55 with stable Graves' hyperthyroidism, was used to find distinguishing TCR V-J signatures. In more than 5 Graves' hyperthyroidism patients, the study also compared T-cell repertoires from thyroid tissue with T-cell repertoires from blood. The paper describes TCR Vbeta CDR3 sequencing of 140 or so peripheral blood samples, made up of roughly 40 ophthalmopathy patients, approximately 76 hyperthyroidism patients and some 17 progressor patients. Following sampling, methimazole starting at 30 mg daily was given to hyperthyroidism patients, and high-dose intravenous methylprednisolone was given to ophthalmopathy patients. Whether ophthalmopathy could be predicted prospectively was tested in an independent validation cohort made up of 18 to 20 hyperthyroidism patients plus 17 patients who later progressed to ophthalmopathy. The 90 to 100 discovery patients were randomly divided into training and test sets at a 7:3 ratio. Study-level results and caveats: Sample size was not statistically predetermined, and blinding of investigators to group allocation was not performed. Most expanded thyroid clonotypes (frequency above 0.001) were also detected in blood, a finding suggesting that blood repertoires may reflect thyroid immune responses. In validation, the model predicted progression to ophthalmopathy with around 71% sensitivity and about 72% specificity, a median of around six months before onset. In cross-validation, a model built on a 13 V-J signature told ophthalmopathy apart from stable hyperthyroidism with over 85% sensitivity and approximately 84% specificity, and in testing the same model reached 80%/75%.

Stable Graves' hyperthyroidism was defined as no progression to ophthalmopathy during 18 months of follow-up. The hyperthyroidism patients were between 18 and 65 years old and newly diagnosed, with a disease duration of less than 2 months. Exclusion was applied to patients with uncontrolled infections, other autoimmune diseases, pregnancy or lactation. Clinical symptoms, serum thyroxine and TRAb, thyroid ultrasound, and orbital computed tomography formed the basis for the diagnoses. Total RNA was extracted using Trizol reagent, and RNA quality was assessed on an Agilent 2100 Bioanalyzer. Amplification of TCR beta CDR3 regions was carried out from RNA transcripts. The TCR CDR3 was subjected to a first round of RT-PCR using the HTBI primer set and the Qiagen OneStep RT-PCR kit. Libraries were constructed in a second round of multiplex PCR, after which size selection and purification were performed. Paired-end sequencing of the libraries was performed with 100 bp reads on an Illumina HiSeq2000. The paper's data handling went like this. SOAPnuke was used to process the raw data, throwing out any read that contained adapters or uncalled bases, had a mean Phred below 15, or lacked an exact constant-primer or identifier match. High-quality paired reads were merged with COPE v1.2.5, and unique nucleotide sequences were defined as clonotypes. Clonotypes were aligned to IMGT TRBV, TRBD and TRBJ reference segments using MiTCR v1.1. Only V-J combinations with frequency above 0.0001, covering 99% to 99.2% of repertoires, were analysed. A TCS score was defined as the ratio between F50 (clonal expansion) and ExV (chaos), using BLOSUM62-based TCRdist between CDR3 peptides within each V-J. Welch's t-statistics and random forest reduced around 520 V-J features to 13, which were used in a naive Bayes classifier (R e1071). The similarity between thyroid and blood repertoires was quantified using the Morisita-Horn index. TCRdb handled the public reads itself, with Q25 trimming in fastp and clone calling in MiXCR, and kept productive beta chains. Duplicate CDR3 protein sequences are folded into a single record with the most common DNA and genes. TCRdb assigned the V and J calls; the authors' analysis was not used. The sample table records almost 600,000 distinct CDR3 sequences; roughly 50% of these occur just once. The top ten clonotypes cover about 7.8% of the sample.

From the cysteine through the phenylalanine, the CDR3 covers 15 amino acids. Just the 45-base CDR3 DNA is kept, in frame starting at base 1. Via the germline V gene (reference sequence), CDR1 is LNHDA and CDR2 SQIVND. V is reduced by 4 bases and J by 2 bases, leaving a spacing of 12 bases between them. This clonotype was seen at least ten times. Its antigen remains undetermined. Base qualities are not provided; no much larger clone lies one nucleotide away. The clonotype originates from a woman under 30 with Graves' hyperthyroidism. Sequencing input: peripheral blood or thyroid tissue (not recorded which). The chain was built from TRBV19 and TRBJ1-5; the D gene is perhaps TRBD1, from 6 matching bases. The CDR3 in this case is CASSSTGFGNQPQHF. The sequence in DNA is TGTGCCAGTAGTAGTACAGGGTTCGGCAATCAGCCCCAGCATTTT.